Following are 29 T cell receptor beta chains from one sample sequenced in a study of patients and donors after allogeneic stem cell transplantation. TCRdb recomputed calls from the RT-PCR reads with MiXCR, one row per CDR3 protein. The sample contains approximately 430,000 distinct CDR3 sequences, 16% of which appear only once. The material sequenced was blood, either unsorted or a sorted T cell fraction (not recorded which). These receptors were collected from a human donor who was either an allogeneic HSCT recipient or a stem cell or donor lymphocyte infusion donor (not recorded which). It is not recorded whose cells these are; they may come from a transplant donor.

The sample holds a few counts of this clonotype. The V call is TRBV11-2, the J call TRBJ1-6; D perhaps matches TRBD1 (6 bases). This CDR3 spans 18 amino acids. Deletions cut 3 bases from V and 6 bases from J, with 21 bases between. Germline loops: CDR1 SGHAT, CDR2 FQNNGV. This CDR3 is CASSFSVAGGVSNSPLHF. In nucleotides, the CDR3 is TGTGCCAGCAGCTTTTCCGTAGCGGGGGGCGTCTCTAATTCACCCCTCCACTTT. Combining the CDR3 with reference TRBV11-2 and TRBJ1-6 gives the whole variable domain EAGVAQSPRYKIIEKRQSVAFWCNPISGHATLYWYQQILGQGPKLLIQFQNNGVVDDSQLPKDRFSAERLKGVDSTLKIQPAKLEDSAVYLCASSFSVAGGVSNSPLHFGNGTRLTVT.

This clonotype has just a few counts. The chain has TRBV12-3 or TRBV12-4 and TRBJ1-6; no reliable D call. The CDR3 is 14 amino acids. Trimming took 2 bases from V and 4 from J, leaving 6 bases between them. CDR3 in amino acids: CASSLRRYNSPLHF. CDR3 nucleotide sequence: TGTGCCAGCAGTTTACGGCGGTATAATTCACCCCTCCACTTT.

This clonotype was recorded many times. V and J are TRBV29-1 and TRBJ2-5; perhaps TRBD2 as D (5 bases). From germline, CDR1 is SQVTM and CDR2 ANQGSEA. V was shortened by 6 bases and J by 6 bases, with 8 bases between the two germline ends. This CDR3 contains 10 residues. CDR3 DNA sequence: TGCAGCGTGACCGGGAAGACCCAGTACTTC. Its protein is CSVTGKTQYF. The full variable domain, its missing parts supplied by reference TRBV29-1 and TRBJ2-5, is SAVISQKPSRDICQRGTSLTIQCQVDSQVTMMFWYRQQPGQSLTLIATANQGSEATYESGFVIDKFPISRPNLTFSTLTVSNMSPEDSSIYLCSVTGKTQYFGPGTRLLVL.

This clonotype was seen only a few times. The rearrangement links TRBV12-3 or TRBV12-4 to TRBJ2-5, with D unclear. The V gene lost 3 bases and the J gene lost 3 bases, with 5 bases spanning the gap. This CDR3 region has 12 residues. In DNA form, the CDR3 reads TGTGCCAGCAGTTTGTGGAAAGAGACCCAGTACTTC. Translating it yields CASSLWKETQYF.

This clonotype occurred many times. V gene TRBV12-3 or TRBV12-4 combines with J gene TRBJ1-1, with a weak D call TRBD1 (6 bases). This CDR3 spans 11 amino acids. V was clipped by 8 bases and J by 5 bases, with 9 bases between them. The CDR3 reads CASGRGTEAFF. CDR3 DNA sequence: TGTGCCAGCGGGAGGGGGACTGAAGCTTTCTTT.

A few counts support this clonotype. J is TRBJ2-7 and V is TRBV18; 12 bases align to TRBD2. The germline V gene has CDR1 KGHSH and CDR2 LQKENI. The V and J ends lost 6 bases and 7 bases, in that order; junction bases with no gene match: 7. The CDR3 extends over 14 amino acids. CDR3 DNA sequence: TGTGCCAGCTCCCCTAGCGGGAGGGGTTGGGAGCAGTACTTC. Its protein is CASSPSGRGWEQYF. Based on the CDR3 plus reference TRBV18 and TRBJ2-7, the full variable domain is NAGVMQNPRHLVRRRGQEARLRCSPMKGHSHVYWYRQLPEEGLKFMVYLQKENIIDESGMPKERFSAEFPKEGPSILRIQQVVRGDSAAYFCASSPSGRGWEQYFGPGTRLTVT.

The V call is TRBV7-6, the J call TRBJ1-4; TRBD1 is a possible D gene (5 bases). CDR1 and CDR2 (germline): SGHVS, FNYEAQ. Trimming left V 5 bases short and J 8 bases short, with 9 bases between. The CDR3 runs to 12 residues. The CDR3 sequence is CASSNRQEKLFF. Here the CDR3 DNA reads TGTGCCAGCAGCAACCGACAGGAAAAACTGTTTTTT.

The rearrangement joins TRBV9 to TRBJ2-1, with 15 positions matching TRBD2. V lost 2 bases to trimming and J lost 8 bases; unmatched junction nucleotides: 5. The CDR3 contains 16 residues. The germline V gene has CDR1 SGDLS and CDR2 YYNGEE. The CDR3 nucleotides read TGTGCCAGCAGCGTGGGACTAGCGGGAGGAATCCATGAGCAGTTCTTC. Translated: CASSVGLAGGIHEQFF.

The chain recombines TRBV30 with TRBJ1-1, with TRBD1 matching over 7 bases. This CDR3 comprises 14 residues. After removal of 3 bases from V and 4 bases from J, the junction contained 8 bases not matched to a gene. Germline CDR1 is GTSNPN and CDR2 is SVGIG (reference sequence). The CDR3 reads CAWRTTGLGTEAFF. CDR3 bases: TGTGCCTGGAGGACGACAGGGTTGGGCACTGAAGCTTTCTTT.

This clonotype was counted only a few times. The genes are TRBV2 and TRBJ2-3; 9 bases agree with TRBD1. CDR1 and CDR2 (germline): SNHLY, FYNNEI. With 6 bases clipped from V and 5 bases from J, the junction kept 9 bases outside the gene matches. The CDR3 has 15 amino acids. This CDR3 is CASRVTGGAKDTQYF. The DNA for the CDR3 is TGTGCCAGCAGGGTAACAGGGGGCGCAAAAGATACGCAGTATTTT.

The J gene is TRBJ1-1, the V gene TRBV12-3 or TRBV12-4; TRBD1 is a possible D gene (6 bases). V dropped 6 bases and J dropped 10 bases, with 15 bases sitting between them. The CDR3 spans 12 residues. CDR3 protein: CASSPDRNIAFF. DNA for the CDR3: TGTGCCAGCAGCCCTGACAGGAATATAGCTTTCTTT.

This clonotype has only a few counts. This chain uses TRBV4-3 with TRBJ2-5; D call uncertain. The germline CDR1 and CDR2 sequences are LGHNA and YSLEER. V dropped 0 bases and J dropped 7 bases, with 12 bases sitting between them. The CDR3 is made up of 14 amino acids. CDR3 loop: CASSQDLGLRTQYF. The DNA of the CDR3 is TGCGCCAGCAGCCAAGATTTGGGGTTGCGGACCCAGTACTTC.

The rearrangement joins TRBV5-1 to TRBJ2-3; TRBD2 matches 8 bases. This CDR3 region has 12 residues. V lost 4 bases, J lost 6 bases, and 1 base stayed unmatched. CDR1 and CDR2 (germline): SGHRS, YFSETQ. CDR3 DNA sequence: TGCGCCAGCAGCGGGACTAGGGATACGCAGTATTTT. It codes for CASSGTRDTQYF.

The chain combines TRBV5-6 with TRBJ2-7; D might be TRBD2 (6 bases). Germline V gene lookup returns CDR1 SGHDT and CDR2 YYEEEE. Between the trimmed V and J ends, which lost 1 base and 0 bases, there was a span of 8 bases. CDR3 size: 14 residues. CDR3 nucleotide sequence: TGTGCCAGCAGCTTGAGCGGGTTCTCCTACGAGCAGTACTTC. The encoded protein is CASSLSGFSYEQYF.

The V and J genes are TRBV9 and TRBJ2-3; TRBD2 matches 12 bases. CDR1 SGDLS and CDR2 YYNGEE come from the germline V gene. CDR3 length: 15 amino acids. J was trimmed by 5 bases and V by 5 bases; bases with no gene match: 6. For the CDR3, the DNA is TGTGCCAGCAGACCTAGCGGGGGGGCCTTAGATACGCAGTATTTT. Residues: CASRPSGGALDTQYF.

CDR3: CAISESYGTSGRGNEQFF. The CDR3 bases are TGTGCCATCAGTGAGTCCTATGGGACTAGCGGGAGGGGGAATGAGCAGTTCTTC. The rearrangement uses TRBV10-3 and TRBJ2-1, with TRBD2 identical over 16 bases. CDR1 is ENHRY and CDR2 is SYGVKD in the germline V gene. CDR3 length: 18 amino acids. V lost 0 bases to trimming and J lost 7 bases; unmatched junction nucleotides: 6.

This clonotype turned up a few times. The chain uses TRBV5-1 and TRBJ2-1, with D tentatively TRBD1 (7 bases). CDR3 length: 16 residues. V shed 2 bases and J shed 5 bases, with 17 bases lying between them. Germline assignment: CDR1 SGHRS and CDR2 YFSETQ. CDR3 loop: CASSFRGRGGDNEQFF. DNA for the CDR3: TGCGCCAGCAGCTTTAGGGGGCGGGGTGGAGACAATGAGCAGTTCTTC.

The V and J genes are TRBV4-1 and TRBJ2-7, with a tentative D call TRBD1 (5 bases). This CDR3 region has 15 residues. V was clipped by 3 bases and J by 4 bases, with 16 bases between them. Germline V gene data show CDR1 as MGHRA and CDR2 as YSYEKL. CDR3: CASSQGWMGQYEQYF. The CDR3 DNA reads as TGCGCCAGCAGCCAGGGATGGATGGGGCAGTACGAGCAGTACTTC.

The chain is built from TRBV9 and TRBJ2-5, with 10 nucleotides matching TRBD2. CDR3 length: 16 residues. Germline V gives CDR1 SGDLS, CDR2 YYNGEE. Trimming at V came to 0 bases and at J to 6 bases, leaving 8 bases not matched to a gene. CDR3 amino acids: CASSVGASGSRKTQYF. The CDR3 DNA reads TGTGCCAGCAGCGTAGGGGCTAGCGGGAGTCGGAAGACCCAGTACTTC.

V and J are TRBV6-1 and TRBJ2-2, with D maybe TRBD1 (5 bases). Germline CDR1 MNHNS, CDR2 SASEGT. The V gene lost 7 bases and the J gene lost 3 bases, with 15 bases spanning the gap. The CDR3 extends over 15 amino acids. The CDR3 loop is CASTRGSVDTGELFF. The DNA of the CDR3 is TGTGCCAGCACTAGGGGCAGCGTCGACACCGGGGAGCTGTTTTTT.

This clonotype was seen at least ten times. The chain couples TRBV11-1 to TRBJ2-3; 12 bases line up with TRBD2. The CDR3 has 16 residues. The V gene end was trimmed by 5 bases and the J gene end by 1 base; junction bases not matched to a gene: 4. Per germline, CDR1 SGHAT and CDR2 FQDESV (reference sequence). This CDR3 is CASSPGTSGRTDTQYF. The DNA for the CDR3 is TGTGCCAGCAGCCCCGGGACTAGCGGGCGCACAGATACGCAGTATTTT.

This clonotype has more than one count but fewer than ten. This sequence joins TRBV5-1 and TRBJ2-1; 8 bases line up with TRBD2. Losses at the gene ends were 0 bases for V and 5 bases for J; bases not matched to a gene: 4. CDR1 is SGHRS and CDR2 is YFSETQ in the germline V gene. The CDR3 loop spans 15 amino acids. Here the CDR3 reads CASSLVAGKNNEQFF. The CDR3 nucleotides are TGCGCCAGCAGCTTGGTAGCGGGGAAAAACAATGAGCAGTTCTTC.

This clonotype occurred many times. This CDR3 reads CASSFGTGTGYTF. CDR3 bases: TGTGCCAGCAGTTTTGGGACAGGGACTGGCTACACCTTC. The chain joins TRBV12-3 or TRBV12-4 to TRBJ1-2; 9 positions match TRBD1. This CDR3 has 13 amino acids. The V and J ends lost 3 bases and 7 bases, in that order; junction bases with no gene match: 3.

This chain uses TRBV18 with TRBJ2-5, with 7 positions matching TRBD2. This CDR3 is 13 amino acids long. V lost 8 bases and J lost 2; bases outside the gene matches: 5. Germline CDR1 KGHSH, CDR2 LQKENI. CDR3 in amino acids: CASAPGLQETQYF. CDR3 sequence (DNA): TGTGCCAGCGCGCCGGGACTACAAGAGACCCAGTACTTC.

This sequence joins TRBV6-5 and TRBJ2-3; 7 bases match TRBD1. Germline V gene data show CDR1 as MNHEY and CDR2 as SVGAGI. The CDR3 has 14 amino acids. V was pared by 2 bases and J by 4 bases, with 3 bases of the junction left unmatched. Here the CDR3 DNA reads TGTGCCAGCAGTTACCGACAGGGTGCAGATACGCAGTATTTT. Its protein is CASSYRQGADTQYF.

The chain carries TRBV2 and TRBJ2-7, with D possibly being TRBD2 (6 bases). Germline CDR1 and CDR2: SNHLY and FYNNEI. The CDR3 is 13 residues long. The CDR3 region is CATQQEGSYEQYF. CDR3 nucleotides: TGTGCTACACAACAGGAGGGTTCCTACGAGCAGTACTTC. The complete variable domain, with remaining parts taken from reference TRBV2 and TRBJ2-7, reads EPEVTQTPSHQVTQMGQEVILRCVPISNHLYFYWYRQILGQKVEFLVSFYNNEISEKSEIFDDQFSVERPDGSNFTLKIRSTKLEDSAMYFCATQQEGSYEQYFGPGTRLTVT.

This clonotype appeared a few times. As DNA, the CDR3 is TGCGCCAGCAGCTTAAAGGGGGCGAACGGAAACACCATATATTTT. Amino acids: CASSLKGANGNTIYF. The chain carries TRBV5-1 and TRBJ1-3; 7 nucleotides agree with TRBD1. The CDR3 extends over 15 amino acids. From germline, CDR1 is SGHRS and CDR2 YFSETQ. The V and J ends lost 2 bases and 4 bases, in that order; junction bases with no gene match: 6.

The chain employs TRBV19 and TRBJ1-1; 7 bases are shared with TRBD1. In germline, CDR1 is LNHDA, CDR2 SQIVND (reference sequence). The CDR3 extends over 15 amino acids. Germline trimming cut 3 bases from V and 3 bases from J; bases unmatched to any gene: 7. CDR3 in amino acids: CASSMNRGRDTEAFF. The CDR3 bases are TGTGCCAGTAGTATGAACAGGGGAAGGGACACTGAAGCTTTCTTT.

This sequence joins TRBV6-1 and TRBJ1-5, with D possibly TRBD1 on 5 matching bases. V lost 3 bases and J 6 bases, leaving 12 bases between the germline ends. CDR1 and CDR2 (germline): MNHNS, SASEGT. The CDR3 spans 14 residues. As DNA, the CDR3 is TGTGCCAGCAGTGACAGGGACTCAAGTCAGCCCCAGCATTTT. This encodes CASSDRDSSQPQHF.